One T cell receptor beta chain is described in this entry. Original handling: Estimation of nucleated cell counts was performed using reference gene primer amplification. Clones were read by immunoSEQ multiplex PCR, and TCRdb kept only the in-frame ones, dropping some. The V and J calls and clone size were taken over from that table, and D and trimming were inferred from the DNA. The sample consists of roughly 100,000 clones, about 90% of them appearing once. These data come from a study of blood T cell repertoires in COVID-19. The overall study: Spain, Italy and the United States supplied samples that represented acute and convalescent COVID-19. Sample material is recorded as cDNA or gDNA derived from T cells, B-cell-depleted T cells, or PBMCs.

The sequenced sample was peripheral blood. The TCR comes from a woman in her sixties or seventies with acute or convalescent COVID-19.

The DNA for the CDR3 is TGTGCCGGGGGGACAGGGGATCAGCCCCAGCATTTT. Protein product: CAGGTGDQPQHF. The rearrangement joins TRBV19 to TRBJ1-5, with TRBD1 matching over 10 bases. The CDR3 is 12 residues long. Germline V gene sequence: CDR1 LNHDA, CDR2 SQIVND (reference sequence). V dropped 11 bases and J dropped 5; count of bases not matched to a gene: 3.